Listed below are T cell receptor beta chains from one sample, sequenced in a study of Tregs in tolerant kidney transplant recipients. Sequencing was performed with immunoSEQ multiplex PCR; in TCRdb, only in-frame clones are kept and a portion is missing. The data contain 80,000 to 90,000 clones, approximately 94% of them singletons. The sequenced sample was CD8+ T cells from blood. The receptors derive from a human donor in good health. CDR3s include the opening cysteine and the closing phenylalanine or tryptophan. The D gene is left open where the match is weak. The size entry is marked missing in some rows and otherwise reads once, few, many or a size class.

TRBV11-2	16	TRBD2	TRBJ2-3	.	TGTGCCAGCAGCTTAGCGGCGGGAGGGCCAAAAGATACGCAGTATTTT	CASSLAAGGPKDTQYF
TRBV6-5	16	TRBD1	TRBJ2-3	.	TGTGCCAGCAGTTCTTTCCCAGGGGGAAGCACAGATACGCAGTATTTT	CASSSFPGGSTDTQYF
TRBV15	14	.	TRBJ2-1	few	TGTGCCACCAGCAGAGGCCTAACGGCTGATGAGCAGTTCTTC	CATSRGLTADEQFF
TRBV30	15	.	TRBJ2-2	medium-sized	TGTGCCTGGAGCCTCGGAGCGGAGAACACCGGGGAGCTGTTTTTT	CAWSLGAENTGELFF
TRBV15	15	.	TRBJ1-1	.	TGTGCCACCAGCAGATCTCGGATCCCGAACACTGAAGCTTTCTTT	CATSRSRIPNTEAFF
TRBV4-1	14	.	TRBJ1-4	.	TGCGCCAGCAGCTATAAGGCAACTAATGAAAAACTGTTTTTT	CASSYKATNEKLFF
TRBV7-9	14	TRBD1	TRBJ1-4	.	TGTGCCAGCAAAGGACAGGGAAGGGATGAAAAACTGTTTTTT	CASKGQGRDEKLFF
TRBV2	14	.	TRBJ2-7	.	TGTGCCAGCAGTGAAACGGGGCAGGCCTACGAGCAGTACTTC	CASSETGQAYEQYF
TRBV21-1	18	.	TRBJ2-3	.	TGTGCCAGCAGCAAAGAAGTAGCGGGAGGGCCGGACACAGATACGCAGTATTTT	CASSKEVAGGPDTDTQYF
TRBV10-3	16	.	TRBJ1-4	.	TGTGCCATCAGTGAGTCTCGGCAGACGAGTAATGAAAAACTGTTTTTT	CAISESRQTSNEKLFF
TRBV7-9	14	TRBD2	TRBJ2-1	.	TGTGCCAGCAACCGACTAGCGGGAGGTAATGAGCAGTTCTTC	CASNRLAGGNEQFF